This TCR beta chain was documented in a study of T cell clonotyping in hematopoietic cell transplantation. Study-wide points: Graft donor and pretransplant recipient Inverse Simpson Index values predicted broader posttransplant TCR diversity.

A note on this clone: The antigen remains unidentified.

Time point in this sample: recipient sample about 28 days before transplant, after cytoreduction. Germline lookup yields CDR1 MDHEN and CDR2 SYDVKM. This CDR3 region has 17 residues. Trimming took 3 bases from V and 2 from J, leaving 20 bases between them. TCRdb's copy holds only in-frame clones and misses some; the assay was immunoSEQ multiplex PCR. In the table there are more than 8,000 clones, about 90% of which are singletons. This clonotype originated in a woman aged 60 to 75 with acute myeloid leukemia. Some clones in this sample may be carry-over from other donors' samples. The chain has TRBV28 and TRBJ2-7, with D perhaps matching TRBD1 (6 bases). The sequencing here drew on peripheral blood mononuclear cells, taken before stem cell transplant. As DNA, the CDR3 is TGTGCCAGCAGTTTGCCCCCAAGTACAGGGATAACCTACGAGCAGTACTTC. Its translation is CASSLPPSTGITYEQYF.